The T cell receptor (beta chain) under discussion was sequenced for a study of T-cell reconstitution after alpha-beta-depleted transplantation in children. The V gene's germline CDR1 is DFQATT and CDR2 SNEGSKA (reference sequence). The V and J ends lost 6 bases and 4 bases respectively, with 18 bases between them. The CDR3 spans 14 residues. This clonotype was observed a handful of times. Using unique molecular identifiers, the investigators prepared the TCRbeta library. TCRdb recomputed calls from the PCR reads with MiXCR, one row per CDR3 protein. Of some 240,000 distinct CDR3 sequences listed, 9.7% are singletons.

This TCR was sampled from a human donor who donated a stem cell graft to a child with SCID. The rearrangement uses TRBV20-1 and TRBJ1-2; the D gene is possibly TRBD1 (6 bases). The specimen was PBMCs from the stem cell graft donor, collected from the stem cell graft. The CDR3 sequence: CSAPIGQGRYGYTF. CDR3 DNA: TGCAGTGCCCCCATCGGGCAGGGGCGCTATGGCTACACCTTC.